Shown below are 22 T cell receptor beta chains from a single sample sequenced in a study of a mutant IDH1 vaccine in newly diagnosed glioma. As for time point: week 11, during vaccination. In every dose of vaccine, 300 ug of mutant IDH1 20-mer peptide was given alongside topical imiquimod. Measured with immunoSEQ multiplex PCR; TCRdb has only the in-frame clones, and not every one. This sample yields roughly 110,000 clones, of which 90% are seen a single time; roughly 0.57% belongs to the top ten. The antigens of these receptors remain unknown. The sample here was PBMCs, taken from a glioma patient whose treatment included an IDH1 peptide vaccine. These receptors were collected from a woman aged 45-65 years with glioma.

The chain has TRBV18 and TRBJ1-2; D is unresolved. The length of the CDR3 is 16 residues. Germline V gene data show CDR1 as KGHSH and CDR2 as LQKENI. V was pared by 2 bases and J by 0 bases, with 13 bases between. The CDR3 coding sequence is TGTGCCAGCTCACCAATGGGTGTGTTAACTAACTATGGCTACACCTTC. Protein sequence: CASSPMGVLTNYGYTF.

The chain couples TRBV7-3 to TRBJ2-2; D unresolved. The CDR3 totals 12 residues. CDR1 SGHTA and CDR2 FQGTGA come from the germline V gene. V lost 1 base to trimming and J lost 6 bases, with 3 bases between them. As DNA, the CDR3 is TGTGCCAGCAGCTTAAGAGCCGGGGAGCTGTTTTTT. Translated, it gives CASSLRAGELFF.

The chain couples TRBV30 to TRBJ2-5; TRBD1 matches 7 bases. Germline V gene data show CDR1 as GTSNPN and CDR2 as SVGIG (reference sequence). After removal of 3 bases from V and 2 bases from J, the junction contained 3 bases not matched to a gene. This CDR3 is built from 13 residues. CDR3 sequence: CAWRRTGQETQYF. Here the CDR3 DNA reads TGTGCCTGGAGACGGACAGGACAAGAGACCCAGTACTTC.

V and J are TRBV4-1 and TRBJ1-3, with no clear D. Trimming removed 8 bases from V and 1 base from J, with 15 bases in between. CDR1 and CDR2 (germline): MGHRA, YSYEKL. This CDR3 region has 15 residues. The CDR3 region is CASESLSSSGNTIYF. The CDR3 region has the DNA TGCGCCAGCGAGTCCCTCAGTTCATCTGGAAACACCATATATTTT.

This chain joins TRBV6-6 and TRBJ2-5; tentative D call: TRBD2 (6 bases). Germline assignment: CDR1 MNHNY and CDR2 SVGAGI (reference sequence). Trimming cost V 7 bases and J 2 bases, with 11 bases left between them. The CDR3 has 13 residues. As DNA, the CDR3 is TGTGCCAGCATTAGCGCGGGGCAAGAGACCCAGTACTTC. Translated: CASISAGQETQYF.

This chain joins TRBV2 and TRBJ1-4, with a weak D call TRBD1 (6 bases). This CDR3 comprises 15 residues. In germline, CDR1 is SNHLY, CDR2 FYNNEI. Trimming removed 8 bases at V and 4 bases at J, with 17 bases between. CDR3 DNA sequence: TGTGCCAGCGGTGGGGGCCAACTCCTTAATGAAAAACTGTTTTTT. This sequence encodes CASGGGQLLNEKLFF.

This chain uses TRBV5-5 with TRBJ1-2; D gene uncertain. This CDR3 comprises 15 residues. Trimming took 4 bases from V and 7 from J, leaving 20 bases between them. The germline gives CDR1 SGHKS, CDR2 YYEKEE (reference sequence). The CDR3 sequence: CASSPPGMVQFGYTF. The CDR3 DNA follows: TGTGCCAGCAGCCCACCTGGGATGGTTCAGTTTGGCTACACCTTC.

This clone was seen a single time. The chain recombines TRBV7-2 with TRBJ1-2; D may be TRBD1 (6 bases). Germline CDR1 is SGHTA and CDR2 is FQGNSA. V gave up 4 bases and J gave up 4 bases, with 13 bases separating them. The CDR3 length is 14 residues. CDR3 in amino acids: CASSSGTQIYGYTF. The CDR3 DNA sequence: TGTGCCAGCAGCTCAGGGACACAGATCTATGGCTACACCTTC.

This sequence joins TRBV11-1 and TRBJ1-1; D perhaps matches TRBD1 (5 bases). Germline loops: CDR1 SGHAT, CDR2 FQDESV (reference sequence). Trimming stripped 3 bases from V and 4 bases from J, with 9 bases between. The CDR3 runs to 13 residues. The CDR3 nucleotides are TGTGCCAGCAGCTTCAGACAGAGCACTGAAGCTTTCTTT. Translation gives CASSFRQSTEAFF.

The CDR3 reads CASSSRGGYEQYF. Here the CDR3 DNA reads TGTGCCAGCAGCTCCCGAGGAGGCTACGAGCAGTACTTC. This chain connects TRBV7-9 to TRBJ2-5, with D possibly TRBD2 on 5 matching bases. The DNA end is more similar to TRBJ2-7, so the J call may be wrong. This CDR3 has 13 residues. Germline-derived CDR1 and CDR2 are SEHNR and FQNEAQ (reference sequence).

CDR3 residues: CASSLRAVSYNEQFF. CDR3 sequence (DNA): TGTGCCAGCAGTTTAAGAGCGGTCTCCTACAATGAGCAGTTCTTC. The chain employs TRBV27 and TRBJ2-1; D is possibly TRBD2 (5 bases). The CDR3 length is 15 residues. From germline, CDR1 is MNHEY and CDR2 SMNVEV (reference sequence). V was shortened by 2 bases and J by 0 bases, with 8 bases between the two germline ends.

The chain joins TRBV29-1 to TRBJ2-5; 12 bases match TRBD2. The length of the CDR3 is 15 residues. The germline V gene encodes CDR1 SQVTM and CDR2 ANQGSEA. Losses at the gene ends were 4 bases for V and 5 bases for J; bases not matched to a gene: 8. The CDR3 spells CSVGGVLAGGETQYF. The DNA for the CDR3 is TGCAGCGTTGGGGGTGTACTAGCGGGAGGTGAGACCCAGTACTTC.

The rearrangement uses TRBV9 and TRBJ2-4; D remains unclear. CDR1 SGDLS and CDR2 YYNGEE come from the germline V gene. This CDR3 spans 15 amino acids. Trimming removed 0 bases from V and 0 bases from J, with 7 bases in between. The CDR3 DNA reads TGTGCCAGCAGCGTAGGTGAGATAGCCAAAAACATTCAGTACTTC. This codes for CASSVGEIAKNIQYF.

This chain connects TRBV7-6 to TRBJ2-5; D call uncertain. With 3 bases removed from V and 1 base from J, the gap between germline ends came to 6 bases. Germline V gene sequence: CDR1 SGHVS, CDR2 FNYEAQ. The CDR3 runs to 13 residues. In DNA, the CDR3 is TGTGCCAGCAGCTTGAAAATCCAAGAGACCCAGTACTTC. Its translation: CASSLKIQETQYF.

The gene calls are TRBV28 and TRBJ1-6; D is perhaps TRBD1 (5 bases). This CDR3 spans 15 amino acids. V was pared by 4 bases and J by 13 bases, with 20 bases between. Germline loops: CDR1 MDHEN, CDR2 SYDVKM. CDR3 DNA: TGTGCCAGCAGTTCCAGAGGGGCCCTGGATAGGCCCCTCCACTTT. Encoded protein: CASSSRGALDRPLHF.

The chain is built from TRBV27 and TRBJ2-7; D might be TRBD2 (6 bases). Trimming shortened V by 3 bases and J by 0 bases, and 15 bases separated the two germline ends. Germline CDR1 reads MNHEY; CDR2 reads SMNVEV (reference sequence). The CDR3 is 16 amino acids. The CDR3 DNA sequence: TGTGCCAGCAGTTTGGATAGCGGAGCTAGCTCCTACGAGCAGTACTTC. Amino acids: CASSLDSGASSYEQYF.

The rearrangement links TRBV5-1 to TRBJ2-3; 11 nucleotides match TRBD2. CDR3 length: 16 amino acids. CDR1 and CDR2 from the germline V gene are SGHRS and YFSETQ. V shed 4 bases and J 5 bases; nucleotides not matched to a gene: 9. The CDR3 nucleotides read TGCGCCAGCAGCCTGTCTAGCGGGAGGCAATTAGATACGCAGTATTTT. Its protein product is CASSLSSGRQLDTQYF.

The V call is TRBV18, the J call TRBJ1-4; the D is unclear. V dropped 6 bases and J dropped 1 base, with 6 bases sitting between them. Germline CDR1 and CDR2: KGHSH and LQKENI. This CDR3 is 13 amino acids long. CDR3 sequence: CASSPQTNEKLFF. Here the CDR3 DNA reads TGTGCCAGCTCCCCTCAAACTAATGAAAAACTGTTTTTT.

The chain recombines TRBV6-5 with TRBJ1-2; 11 bases fit TRBD1. The CDR3 spans 15 residues. Germline V CDR1 and CDR2: MNHEY, SVGAGI. The V gene end was trimmed by 7 bases and the J gene end by 4 bases; junction bases not matched to a gene: 8. CDR3 region: CASKQGQGAFYGYTF. The DNA for the CDR3 is TGTGCCAGCAAGCAAGGACAGGGGGCTTTCTATGGCTACACCTTC.

The rearrangement links TRBV5-1 to TRBJ1-6; the match to TRBD1 covers 10 bases. This CDR3 spans 15 amino acids. V shed 0 bases, J shed 8 bases, and the junction held 2 bases outside the gene matches. Germline assignment: CDR1 SGHRS and CDR2 YFSETQ. In nucleotides, the CDR3 is TGCGCCAGCAGCTTGGTGGGACAGGGGTATTCACCCCTCCACTTT. Encoded protein: CASSLVGQGYSPLHF.

CDR3 bases: TGTGCCAGCAGCCCTGGAGGCTCCTACGAGCAGTACTTC. Protein sequence: CASSPGGSYEQYF. This sequence joins TRBV13 and TRBJ2-7; the D gene is possibly TRBD2 (5 bases). This CDR3 is built from 13 residues. Trimming shortened V by 5 bases and J by 0 bases, and 8 bases separated the two germline ends. Per germline, CDR1 PRHDT and CDR2 FYEKMQ (reference sequence).

The chain employs TRBV4-1 and TRBJ2-2; 11 nucleotides align to TRBD2. The CDR3 contains 17 residues. V gave up 1 base and J gave up 5 bases; unmatched junction bases: 6. Germline CDR1 reads MGHRA; CDR2 reads YSYEKL. CDR3 in amino acids: CASSQVQTSGATGELFF. CDR3 bases: TGCGCCAGCAGCCAAGTTCAGACTAGCGGGGCAACCGGGGAGCTGTTTTTT.